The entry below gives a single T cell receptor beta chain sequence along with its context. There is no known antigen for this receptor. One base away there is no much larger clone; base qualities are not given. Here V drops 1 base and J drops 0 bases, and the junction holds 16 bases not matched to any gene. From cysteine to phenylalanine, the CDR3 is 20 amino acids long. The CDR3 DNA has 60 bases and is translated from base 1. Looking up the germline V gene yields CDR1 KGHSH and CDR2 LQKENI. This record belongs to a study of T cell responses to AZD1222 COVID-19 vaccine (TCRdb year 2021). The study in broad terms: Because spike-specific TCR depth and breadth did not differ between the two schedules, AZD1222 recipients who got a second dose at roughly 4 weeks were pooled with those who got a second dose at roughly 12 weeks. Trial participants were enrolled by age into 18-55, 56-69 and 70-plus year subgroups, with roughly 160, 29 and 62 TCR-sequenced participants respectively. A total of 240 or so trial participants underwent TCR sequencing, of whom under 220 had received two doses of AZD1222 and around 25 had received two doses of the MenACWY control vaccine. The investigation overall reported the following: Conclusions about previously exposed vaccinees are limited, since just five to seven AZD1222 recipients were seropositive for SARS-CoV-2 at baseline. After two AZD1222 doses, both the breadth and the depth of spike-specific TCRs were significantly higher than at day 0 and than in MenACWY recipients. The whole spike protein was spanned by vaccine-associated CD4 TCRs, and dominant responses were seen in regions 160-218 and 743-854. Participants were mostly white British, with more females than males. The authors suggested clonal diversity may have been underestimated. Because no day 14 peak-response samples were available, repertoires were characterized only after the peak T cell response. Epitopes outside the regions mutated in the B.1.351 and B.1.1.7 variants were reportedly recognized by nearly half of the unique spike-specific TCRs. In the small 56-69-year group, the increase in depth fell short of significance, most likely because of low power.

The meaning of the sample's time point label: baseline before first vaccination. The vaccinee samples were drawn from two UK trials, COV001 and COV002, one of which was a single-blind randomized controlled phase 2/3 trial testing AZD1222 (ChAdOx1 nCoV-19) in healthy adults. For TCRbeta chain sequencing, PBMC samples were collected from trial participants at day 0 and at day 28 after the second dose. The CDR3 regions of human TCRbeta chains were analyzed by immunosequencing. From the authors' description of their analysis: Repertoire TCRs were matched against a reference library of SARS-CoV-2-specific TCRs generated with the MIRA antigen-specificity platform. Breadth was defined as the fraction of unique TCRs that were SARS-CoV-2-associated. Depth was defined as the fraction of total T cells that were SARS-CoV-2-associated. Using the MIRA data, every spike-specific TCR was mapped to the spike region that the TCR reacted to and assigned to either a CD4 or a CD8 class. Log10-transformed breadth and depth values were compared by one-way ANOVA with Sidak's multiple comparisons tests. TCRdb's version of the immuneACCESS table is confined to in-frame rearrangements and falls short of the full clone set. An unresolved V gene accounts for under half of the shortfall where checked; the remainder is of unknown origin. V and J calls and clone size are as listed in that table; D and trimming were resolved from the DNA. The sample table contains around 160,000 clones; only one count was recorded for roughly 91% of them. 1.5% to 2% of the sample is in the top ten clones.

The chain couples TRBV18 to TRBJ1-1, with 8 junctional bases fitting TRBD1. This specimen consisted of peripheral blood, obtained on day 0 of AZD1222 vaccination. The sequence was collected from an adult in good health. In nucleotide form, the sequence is TGTGCCAGCTCACCACGAACAGGGGGTGGACGCCAATTCATGAACACTGAAGCTTTCTTT. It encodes CASSPRTGGGRQFMNTEAFF.